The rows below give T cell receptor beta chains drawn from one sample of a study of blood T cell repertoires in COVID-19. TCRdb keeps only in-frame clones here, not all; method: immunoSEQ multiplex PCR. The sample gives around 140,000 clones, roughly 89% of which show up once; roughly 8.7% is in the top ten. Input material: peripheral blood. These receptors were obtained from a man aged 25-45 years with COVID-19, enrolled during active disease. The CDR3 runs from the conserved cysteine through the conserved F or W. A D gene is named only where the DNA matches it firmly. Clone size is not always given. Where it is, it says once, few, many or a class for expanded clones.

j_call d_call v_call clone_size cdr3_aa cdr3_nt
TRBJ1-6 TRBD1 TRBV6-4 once CASSDSTGGSPLHF TGTGCCAGCAGTGACTCGACAGGGGGCTCACCCCTCCACTTT
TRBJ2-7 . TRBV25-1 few CASSESAYEQYF TGTGCCAGCAGCGAGAGCGCCTACGAGCAGTACTTC
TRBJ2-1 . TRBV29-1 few CSVAKPNEQFF TGCAGCGTTGCTAAGCCCAATGAGCAGTTCTTC
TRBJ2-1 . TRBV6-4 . CASSDVPGEGNEQFF TGTGCCAGCAGTGACGTCCCGGGAGAGGGGAATGAGCAGTTCTTC
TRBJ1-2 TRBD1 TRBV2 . CASGDRGRRGYTF TGTGCCAGCGGGGACAGGGGGCGAAGAGGCTACACCTTC
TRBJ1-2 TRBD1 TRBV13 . CASNRKTGGIYGYTF TGTGCCAGCAACAGAAAAACAGGGGGCATCTATGGCTACACCTTC
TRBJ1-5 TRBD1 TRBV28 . CASSPTGVNQPQHF TGTGCCAGCAGCCCTACAGGGGTCAATCAGCCCCAGCATTTT
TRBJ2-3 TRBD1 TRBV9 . CASSVTGVSTDTQYF TGTGCCAGCAGCGTGACAGGGGTCAGCACAGATACGCAGTATTTT
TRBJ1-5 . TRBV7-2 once CASSLWQGNQPQHF TGTGCCAGCAGCTTATGGCAGGGGAATCAGCCCCAGCATTTT
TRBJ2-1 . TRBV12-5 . CASGRDGAPLFF TGTGCTAGTGGTCGCGATGGGGCTCCCTTGTTCTTC
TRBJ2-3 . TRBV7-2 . CASSLDGARVDTQYF TGTGCCAGCAGCTTAGATGGGGCCCGGGTTGATACGCAGTATTTT